This TCR beta chain stems from a study of TIL therapy for anti-PD-1-resistant metastatic lung cancer. Study summary: Median tumor PD-L1 proportion score was 5.5% to 6.5%. Tumors carried a median 1.5 non-synonymous mutations per megabase.

Trimming took 7 bases from V and 6 from J; bases not matched to a gene: 10. The CDR3 is 14 amino acids. Germline V lookup: CDR1 MNHNS, CDR2 SASEGT. Sequencing used immunoSEQ v3. Libraries were sequenced to roughly 2 million read pairs (survey) or 5-6 million (deep). Measured with immunoSEQ multiplex PCR; TCRdb has only the in-frame clones, and not every one. The top ten hold roughly a sixth of the sample, which has roughly 28,000 clones, 63% seen once. Time point meaning: pre-treatment sample, taken before nivolumab and TIL therapy. Most excised metastases sampled were pleural nodules or supraclavicular lymph nodes. Stage 4 NSCLC adults joined between October 2017 and January 2020.

The rearrangement joins TRBV6-1 to TRBJ2-7; 9 bases map to TRBD2. The source is a woman aged 30 to 85 with non-small cell lung cancer. The starting material was tumor tissue, obtained at baseline. The DNA for the CDR3 is TGTGCCAGCACAGAAGCGGGAGGACGTAGCGAGCAGTACTTC. Translated: CASTEAGGRSEQYF.